A selection of T cell receptor beta chains follows, all from one sample in a study of T cells expressing NK-cell markers. TCRdb reprocessed the 5' RACE reads, keeping one entry per CDR3 protein, no DNA. In all, the sample yields about 150,000 distinct CDR3 sequences. Sequencing was performed on blood T cells: a sorted CD56 or NKG2C T cell subset, CD4+ or CD8+ T cells, or bulk PBMC T cells (not recorded which). The receptors were sampled from a woman aged 50 to 65 in good health. CDR3s include the opening cysteine and the closing phenylalanine or tryptophan.

CASSPRQGQEKLFF	TRBV7-9	TRBJ1-4
CASSLSATGGNEQYF	TRBV7-3	TRBJ2-7
CASSSRGRVGGQPQHF	TRBV6-6	TRBJ1-5
CASSLSSGGGVHEQYF	TRBV12-3/TRBV12-4	TRBJ2-7
CASSGTGGDTQYF	TRBV12-3/TRBV12-4	TRBJ2-3
CASGFSTVSTDTQYF	TRBV12-5	TRBJ2-3
CASSRQGQGAYYEQYF	TRBV4-2	TRBJ2-7
CASSVDRDYGYTF	TRBV5-1	TRBJ1-2
CASKGQLNEKLFF	TRBV5-1	TRBJ1-4
CASSLSTDLPNGYTF	TRBV7-9	TRBJ1-2
CASSDLGVNWELFF	TRBV6-1	TRBJ2-2
CASSLVAGVEGTDTQYF	TRBV12-3/TRBV12-4	TRBJ2-3
CASSIGRGYEQYF	TRBV19	TRBJ2-7
CASSHPRGRSYNEQFF	TRBV12-3/TRBV12-4	TRBJ2-1
CASSLDRGEATEQYF	TRBV5-6	TRBJ2-7
CASSYSLGNEQFF	TRBV6-6	TRBJ2-1
CASIWGTEAFF	TRBV12-3/TRBV12-4	TRBJ1-1